This T cell receptor beta chain was recovered during a study of PD-1 blockade in mismatch repair-deficient tumors. Notes on this clone: No antigen is known for it.

Trimming left V 7 bases short and J 0 bases short, with 10 bases between. CDR3 size: 14 residues. Germline V gene sequence: CDR1 MNHNS, CDR2 SASEGT. Stated time point: approximately ten-day in vitro stimulation with candidate neoantigen peptide 6. Mismatch repair deficiency was confirmed in all patients, by PCR or immunohistochemistry. Cells were stimulated around 9 days with each of about 7 ELISpot-reactive neoantigens. Baseline for clone expansion was a parallel culture with no peptide. Some clones are missing from TCRdb's copy, which holds only in-frame ones; the method was immunoSEQ multiplex PCR. The sample yields some 14,000 clones, 86% seen once.

V gene TRBV6-1 combines with J gene TRBJ2-1, with D possibly called TRBD1 or TRBD2 (5 bases each). This TCR derives from an adult with mismatch repair-deficient cancer. Sequences were derived from cells cultured in vitro, sampled from a patient treated with pembrolizumab. The CDR3 reads CASTGRNSYNEQFF. The CDR3 DNA reads TGTGCCAGCACGGGGCGCAACTCCTACAATGAGCAGTTCTTC.